A selection of T cell receptor beta chains follows, all from one sample in a study of blood T cell repertoires in COVID-19. Clones were read by immunoSEQ multiplex PCR, and TCRdb kept only the in-frame ones, dropping some. Of tens of thousands of clones listed, around 89% are singletons. Sequencing was carried out using peripheral blood. Receptors were obtained from a woman aged 80 or over with active or convalescent COVID-19. Each CDR3 is given with its conserved first and last residue. The D gene is left open where the match is weak. Size is omitted from some rows. Given values are once, few, many or a class for expanded clones.

size,J,length,D,V,DNA,CDR3
-,TRBJ2-6,16,-,TRBV5-1,TGCGCCAGCAGCTCCGAGGGCAGATCTGGGGCCAACGTCCTGACTTTC,CASSSEGRSGANVLTF
once,TRBJ1-5,18,-,TRBV12-5,TGTGCTAGTGGTTTGTCCCGGACAGCAAGGTATAGCAATCAGCCCCAGCATTTT,CASGLSRTARYSNQPQHF
-,TRBJ1-4,15,-,TRBV5-6,TGTGCCAGCAGCTTGAACAGGAGAGCTAATGAAAAACTGTTTTTT,CASSLNRRANEKLFF
-,TRBJ2-7,16,TRBD1,TRBV28,TGTGCCAGCAGCCGCCATGCTGGACAGGGGATCTACGAGCAGTACTTC,CASSRHAGQGIYEQYF
-,TRBJ2-1,16,TRBD2,TRBV24-1,TGTGCCACCAGTGATTTCGGGACTAGCGGGAGGGATGAGCAGTTCTTC,CATSDFGTSGRDEQFF
-,TRBJ2-1,14,-,TRBV5-5,TGTGCCAGCAGCTTCCGGGGAGCAATCAATGAGCAGTTCTTC,CASSFRGAINEQFF
-,TRBJ2-3,16,TRBD2,TRBV5-4,TGTGCCAGCAGCTTGGCCGGCGGGAGGGGTACAGATACGCAGTATTTT,CASSLAGGRGTDTQYF
once,TRBJ1-3,16,-,TRBV9,TGTGCCAGCAGCCCTCCCCCAGAACGCTCTGGAAACACCATATATTTT,CASSPPPERSGNTIYF
-,TRBJ2-7,16,TRBD1,TRBV9,TGTGCCAGCAGCGTAGGACAGGGGGCATCTGAGTACGAGCAGTACTTC,CASSVGQGASEYEQYF
-,TRBJ1-2,16,-,TRBV29-1,TGCAGCGTTGTTGGGGCACCGGCGGATCATCACTATGGCTACACCTTC,CSVVGAPADHHYGYTF
-,TRBJ2-1,12,-,TRBV12-3/TRBV12-4,TGTGCCAGCAGTGCGGTTTACAATGAGCAGTTCTTC,CASSAVYNEQFF
-,TRBJ2-7,10,-,TRBV12-3/TRBV12-4,TGTGCCAGCGGCAATGACGAGCAGTACTTC,CASGNDEQYF
-,TRBJ2-7,16,-,TRBV7-9,TGTGCCAGCGATTCTGTGATGTACTCAGGAGGTAACGAGCAGTACTTC,CASDSVMYSGGNEQYF
-,TRBJ2-1,12,TRBD1,TRBV28,TGTGCCAGCAGTTTGTTGGACAGGGTATCGATCTTC,CASSLLDRVSIF
-,TRBJ1-6,15,-,TRBV6-6,TGTGCCAGCCAGACTTCGGGACAAAATAATTCACCCCTCCACTTT,CASQTSGQNNSPLHF
-,TRBJ1-6,13,TRBD1,TRBV5-4,TGTGCCAGCAGCGTAGACAGGGATTCACCCCTCCACTTT,CASSVDRDSPLHF
-,TRBJ2-5,13,-,TRBV11-2,TGTGCCAGCAGCTTACTCTACCAAGAGACCCAGTACTTC,CASSLLYQETQYF
-,TRBJ1-6,17,TRBD1,TRBV4-1,TGCGCCAGCAGCCAGGACAGGGGCCGGTCCTATAATTCACCCCTCCACTTT,CASSQDRGRSYNSPLHF
-,TRBJ1-1,16,TRBD1,TRBV7-9,TGTGCCAGCAGCCGAATATTGGGGCAGGGGGGCGCTGAAGCTTTCTTT,CASSRILGQGGAEAFF
-,TRBJ1-1,13,-,TRBV30,TGTGCCTGGAGTCCGTGGTCCAGGGCTGTTCCTTTCTTT,CAWSPWSRAVPFF
few,TRBJ2-2,13,-,TRBV27,TGTGCCAGCAGTTTATCGGCAAAGGGGGAGCTGTTTTTT,CASSLSAKGELFF
-,TRBJ2-3,15,TRBD2,TRBV28,TGTGCCAGCAGTTTCATAGCGGGGATCACAGATACGCAGTATTTT,CASSFIAGITDTQYF